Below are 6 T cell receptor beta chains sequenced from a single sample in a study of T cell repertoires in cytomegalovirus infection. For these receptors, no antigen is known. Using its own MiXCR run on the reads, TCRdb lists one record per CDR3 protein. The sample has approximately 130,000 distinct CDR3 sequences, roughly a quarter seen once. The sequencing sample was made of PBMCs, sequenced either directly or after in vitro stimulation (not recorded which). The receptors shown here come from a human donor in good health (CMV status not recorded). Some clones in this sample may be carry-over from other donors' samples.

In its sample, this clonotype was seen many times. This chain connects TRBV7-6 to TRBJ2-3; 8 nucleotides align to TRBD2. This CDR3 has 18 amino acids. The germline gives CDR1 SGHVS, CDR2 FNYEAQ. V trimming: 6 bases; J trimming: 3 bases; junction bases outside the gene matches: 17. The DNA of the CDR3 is TGTGCCAGCAGTTATCCAGCGGGAGCCCAACGAGGAACAGATACGCAGTATTTT. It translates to CASSYPAGAQRGTDTQYF.

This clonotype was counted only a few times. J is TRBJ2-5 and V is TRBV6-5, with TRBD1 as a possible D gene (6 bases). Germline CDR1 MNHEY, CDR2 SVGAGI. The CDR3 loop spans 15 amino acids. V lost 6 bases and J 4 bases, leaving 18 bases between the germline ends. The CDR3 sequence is CASSRSVTGLETQYF. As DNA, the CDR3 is TGTGCCAGCAGCCGATCCGTGACAGGACTAGAGACCCAGTACTTC.

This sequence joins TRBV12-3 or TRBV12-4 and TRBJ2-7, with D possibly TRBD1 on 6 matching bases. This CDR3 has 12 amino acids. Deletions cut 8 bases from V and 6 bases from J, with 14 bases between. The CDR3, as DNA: TGTGCCAGCTCCTCACAGGGCAGCGAGCAGTACTTC. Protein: CASSSQGSEQYF.

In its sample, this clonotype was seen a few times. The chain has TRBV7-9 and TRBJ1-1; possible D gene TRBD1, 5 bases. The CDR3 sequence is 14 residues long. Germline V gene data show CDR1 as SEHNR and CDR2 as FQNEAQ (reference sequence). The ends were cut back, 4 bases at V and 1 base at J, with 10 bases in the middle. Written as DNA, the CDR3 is TGTGCCAGCAGCTCACTCGGGGGGAACACTGAAGCTTTCTTT. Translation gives CASSSLGGNTEAFF.

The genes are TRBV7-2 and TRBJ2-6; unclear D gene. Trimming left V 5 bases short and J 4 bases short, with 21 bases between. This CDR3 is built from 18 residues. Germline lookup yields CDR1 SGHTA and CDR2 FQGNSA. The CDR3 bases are TGTGCCAGCAGCCAATACCGGGTCGATCGTCCCGGGGCCAACGTCCTGACTTTC. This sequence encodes CASSQYRVDRPGANVLTF.

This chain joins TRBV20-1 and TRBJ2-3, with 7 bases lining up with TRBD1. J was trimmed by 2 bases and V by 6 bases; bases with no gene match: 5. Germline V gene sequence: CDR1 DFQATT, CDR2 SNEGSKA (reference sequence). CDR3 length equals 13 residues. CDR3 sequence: CSAEQGITDTQYF. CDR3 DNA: TGCAGTGCAGAACAGGGGATCACAGATACGCAGTATTTT.